This T cell receptor beta chain originates from a study of T cell changes during pregnancy in multiple sclerosis. The method was immunoSEQ multiplex PCR; TCRdb's version includes in-frame clones alone and lacks a portion of them. The sample shows 60,000 or so clones, roughly nine tenths of them seen only once. V shed 5 bases and J 8 bases; nucleotides not matched to a gene: 7. There are 14 residues in the CDR3. Germline CDR1 is MNHEY and CDR2 is SVGAGI. This receptor was identified in a female donor with multiple sclerosis, enrolled in a pregnancy study. This rearrangement joins TRBV6-5 to TRBJ1-2, with 11 bases identical to TRBD1. The sequencing used peripheral blood, collected before pregnancy. The CDR3 DNA sequence: TGTGCCAGCAGTCCCCGGACAGGGGGCGGCGGCTACACCTTC. Residues: CASSPRTGGGGYTF.